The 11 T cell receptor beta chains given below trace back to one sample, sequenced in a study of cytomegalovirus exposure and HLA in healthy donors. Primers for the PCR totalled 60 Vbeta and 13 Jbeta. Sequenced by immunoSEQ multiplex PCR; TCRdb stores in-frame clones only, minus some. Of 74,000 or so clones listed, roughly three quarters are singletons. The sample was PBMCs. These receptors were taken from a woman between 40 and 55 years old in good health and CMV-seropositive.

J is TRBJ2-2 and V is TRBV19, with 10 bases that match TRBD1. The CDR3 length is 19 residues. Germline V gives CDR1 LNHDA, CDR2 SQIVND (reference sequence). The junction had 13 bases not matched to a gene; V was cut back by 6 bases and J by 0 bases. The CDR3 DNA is TGTGCCAGTAGACCCCCATTCGGACAGGGGGATTCGAACACCGGGGAGCTGTTTTTT. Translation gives CASRPPFGQGDSNTGELFF.

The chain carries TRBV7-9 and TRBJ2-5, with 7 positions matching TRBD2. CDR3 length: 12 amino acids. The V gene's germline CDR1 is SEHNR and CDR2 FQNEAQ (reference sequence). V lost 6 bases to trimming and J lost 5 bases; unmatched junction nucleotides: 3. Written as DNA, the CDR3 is TGTGCCAGCAGACAAGCGGGGGAGACCCAGTACTTC. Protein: CASRQAGETQYF.

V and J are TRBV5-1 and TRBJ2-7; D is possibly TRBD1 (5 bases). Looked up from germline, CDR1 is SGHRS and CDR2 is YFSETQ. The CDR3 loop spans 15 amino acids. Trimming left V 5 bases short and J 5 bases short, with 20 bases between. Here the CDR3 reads CASRLLQGVMNEQYF. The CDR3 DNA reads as TGCGCCAGCAGACTTCTCCAGGGTGTCATGAACGAGCAGTACTTC.

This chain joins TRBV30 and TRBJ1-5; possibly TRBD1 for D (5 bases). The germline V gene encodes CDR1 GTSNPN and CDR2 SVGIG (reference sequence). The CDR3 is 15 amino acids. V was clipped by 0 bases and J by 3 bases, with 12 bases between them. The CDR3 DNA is TGTGCCTGGAGTGTATCCGGGGGTCCCAATCAGCCCCAGCATTTT. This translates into CAWSVSGGPNQPQHF.

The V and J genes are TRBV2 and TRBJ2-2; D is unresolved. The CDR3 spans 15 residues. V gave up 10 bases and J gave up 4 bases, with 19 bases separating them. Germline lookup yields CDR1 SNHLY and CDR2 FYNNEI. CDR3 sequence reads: CATRTSPSGTGELFF. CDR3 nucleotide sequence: TGTGCCACACGAACCTCTCCCTCGGGCACCGGGGAGCTGTTTTTT.

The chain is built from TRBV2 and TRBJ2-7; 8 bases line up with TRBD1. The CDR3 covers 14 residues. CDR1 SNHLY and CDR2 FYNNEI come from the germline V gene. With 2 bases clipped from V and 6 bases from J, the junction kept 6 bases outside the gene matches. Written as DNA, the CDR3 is TGTGCCAGCAGTGAACTCCGGACAGGGCTCGAGCAGTACTTC. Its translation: CASSELRTGLEQYF. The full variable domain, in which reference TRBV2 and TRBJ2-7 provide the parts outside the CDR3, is EPEVTQTPSHQVTQMGQEVILRCVPISNHLYFYWYRQILGQKVEFLVSFYNNEISEKSEIFDDQFSVERPDGSNFTLKIRSTKLEDSAMYFCASSELRTGLEQYFGPGTRLTVT.

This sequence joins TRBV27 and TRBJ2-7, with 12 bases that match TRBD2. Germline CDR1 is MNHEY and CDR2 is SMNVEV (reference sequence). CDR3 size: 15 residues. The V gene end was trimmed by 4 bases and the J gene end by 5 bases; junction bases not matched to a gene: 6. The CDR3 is CASSYLAGGPHEQYF. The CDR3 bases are TGTGCCAGCAGTTACCTAGCGGGAGGGCCCCACGAGCAGTACTTC.

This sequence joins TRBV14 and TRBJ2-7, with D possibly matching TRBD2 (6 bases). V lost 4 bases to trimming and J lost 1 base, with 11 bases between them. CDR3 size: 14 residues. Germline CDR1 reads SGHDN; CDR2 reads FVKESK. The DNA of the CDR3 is TGTGCCAGCAGCCGCGGGGTACCTTCCTACGAGCAGTACTTC. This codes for CASSRGVPSYEQYF.

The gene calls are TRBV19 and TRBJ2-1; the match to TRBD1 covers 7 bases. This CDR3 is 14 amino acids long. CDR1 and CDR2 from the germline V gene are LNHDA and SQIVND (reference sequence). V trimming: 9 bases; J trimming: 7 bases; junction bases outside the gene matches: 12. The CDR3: CASSSGTVDNEQFF. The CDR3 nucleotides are TGTGCCAGCAGCTCCGGGACAGTGGATAATGAGCAGTTCTTC.

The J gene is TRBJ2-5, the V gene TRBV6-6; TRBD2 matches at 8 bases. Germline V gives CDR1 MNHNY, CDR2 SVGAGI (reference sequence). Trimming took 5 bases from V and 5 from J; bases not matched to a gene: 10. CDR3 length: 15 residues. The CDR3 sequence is CASSGGTRLPETQYF. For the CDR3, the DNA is TGTGCCAGCAGTGGTGGGACTAGACTCCCCGAGACCCAGTACTTC.

CDR3 sequence (DNA): TGTGCCAGCAGTGAAGGGACAGACACTGAAGCTTTCTTT. It encodes CASSEGTDTEAFF. J is TRBJ1-1 and V is TRBV2, with D maybe TRBD1 (6 bases). The CDR3 length is 13 residues. The V gene's germline CDR1 is SNHLY and CDR2 FYNNEI. V lost 1 base, J lost 3 bases, and 6 bases lay in between.